These 21 T cell receptor beta chains came from one sample sequenced in a study of blood T cell repertoires in COVID-19. Produced via immunoSEQ multiplex PCR; TCRdb's table is partial and in-frame only. This table has fewer than 200,000 clones, about 88% appearing once. The sample consisted of peripheral blood. These receptors came from a woman aged 60-75 years with COVID-19, enrolled during active disease.

This clone was counted once. CDR3 loop: CASSLGDRAGELFF. The CDR3 DNA is TGTGCCAGCAGCTTAGGGGACAGGGCCGGGGAGCTGTTTTTT. The chain combines TRBV7-3 with TRBJ2-2; TRBD1 matches at 9 bases. CDR3 length: 14 residues. The trim removed 2 bases at V and 6 bases at J, leaving 1 base unmatched. The germline V gene has CDR1 SGHTA and CDR2 FQGTGA.

The chain combines TRBV19 with TRBJ1-2, with TRBD1 matching over 8 bases. The CDR3 has 17 amino acids. CDR1 and CDR2 from the germline V gene are LNHDA and SQIVND (reference sequence). The V gene end was trimmed by 2 bases and the J gene end by 2 bases; junction bases not matched to a gene: 10. The CDR3: CASSIRMLSGGNYGYTF. The CDR3 nucleotides read TGTGCCAGTAGTATACGGATGTTGTCAGGGGGCAACTATGGCTACACCTTC. The variable domain in full, with the rest retrieved from reference TRBV19 and TRBJ1-2, is DGGITQSPKYLFRKEGQNVTLSCEQNLNHDAMYWYRQDPGQGLRLIYYSQIVNDFQKGDIAEGYSVSREKKESFPLTVTSAQKNPTAFYLCASSIRMLSGGNYGYTFGSGTRLTVV.

The chain employs TRBV5-1 and TRBJ2-2; 7 bases align to TRBD2. Germline trimming cut 4 bases from V and 5 bases from J; bases unmatched to any gene: 5. Germline CDR1 and CDR2: SGHRS and YFSETQ. This CDR3 contains 14 residues. Here the CDR3 reads CASSRDYLTGELFF. The CDR3 DNA reads as TGCGCCAGCAGCCGGGACTACTTAACCGGGGAGCTGTTTTTT.

J is TRBJ2-1 and V is TRBV11-3, with 8 bases lining up with TRBD1. Germline-derived CDR1 and CDR2 are SGHNT and YENEEA. The CDR3 contains 15 residues. V shed 3 bases, J shed 4 bases, and the junction held 5 bases outside the gene matches. The CDR3 here is CASSFGRGRYNEQFF. The CDR3 region has the DNA TGTGCCAGCAGCTTCGGCAGGGGGCGGTACAATGAGCAGTTCTTC. The full variable domain, with the rest looked up from reference TRBV11-3 and TRBJ2-1, is EAGVVQSPRYKIIEKKQPVAFWCNPISGHNTLYWYLQNLGQGPELLIRYENEEAVDDSQLPKDRFSAERLKGVDSTLKIQPAELGDSAVYLCASSFGRGRYNEQFFGPGTRLTVL.

V and J are TRBV9 and TRBJ2-7; TRBD1 is a possible D gene (5 bases). This CDR3 contains 13 residues. CDR1 and CDR2 (germline): SGDLS, YYNGEE. V lost 1 base to trimming and J lost 6 bases, with 11 bases between them. CDR3 amino acids: CASSVLQGGEQYF. The CDR3 nucleotides read TGTGCCAGCAGCGTACTCCAGGGCGGCGAGCAGTACTTC.

The rearrangement links TRBV24-1 to TRBJ1-2; 8 bases align to TRBD1. The V segment lost 4 bases and the J segment 3 bases; nucleotides outside the gene matches: 12. This CDR3 comprises 17 residues. CDR1 is KGHDR and CDR2 is SFDVKD in the germline V gene. The CDR3 region has the DNA TGTGCCACCAGTGAGGGTTACCAGGGGGCTGGGGACTATGGCTACACCTTC. As protein: CATSEGYQGAGDYGYTF.

A single count supports this clone. The chain links TRBV24-1 to TRBJ1-5; the match to TRBD1 covers 12 bases. The CDR3 is 14 residues long. V dropped 9 bases and J dropped 10; count of bases not matched to a gene: 9. CDR1 and CDR2 from the germline V gene are KGHDR and SFDVKD. The CDR3 here is CATGGTGGEGPQHF. As DNA, the CDR3 is TGTGCCACCGGGGGGACAGGGGGCGAGGGACCCCAGCATTTT.

The rearrangement links TRBV20-1 to TRBJ2-3; no definite D call. The V gene lost 3 bases and the J gene lost 2 bases, with 12 bases spanning the gap. Germline CDR1 reads DFQATT; CDR2 reads SNEGSKA (reference sequence). The CDR3 runs 14 residues. In DNA, the CDR3 is TGCAGTGCTAGTAACTGGTTGAACACAGATACGCAGTATTTT. Encoded protein: CSASNWLNTDTQYF.

The chain couples TRBV7-2 to TRBJ1-1, with 11 positions matching TRBD1. V lost 7 bases to trimming and J lost 5 bases; unmatched junction nucleotides: 12. Germline V gene sequence: CDR1 SGHTA, CDR2 FQGNSA. CDR3 length: 16 residues. As DNA, the CDR3 is TGTGCCAGCACCGAATACGGCGGACAGGGGGCGACTGAAGCTTTCTTT. Translating it yields CASTEYGGQGATEAFF.

The chain combines TRBV14 with TRBJ1-5; weak D call: TRBD1 (6 bases). The CDR3 is 15 residues long. In germline, CDR1 is SGHDN, CDR2 FVKESK. The V gene lost 1 base and the J gene lost 4 bases, with 11 bases spanning the gap. CDR3 bases: TGTGCCAGCAGCCAAGGTGGAACAGGGAATCAGCCCCAGCATTTT. This sequence encodes CASSQGGTGNQPQHF.

Comment on this clone: Other nucleotide sequences in the sample specify the same CDR3. This chain links TRBV6-5 with TRBJ1-1; 8 bases line up with TRBD1. Trimming took 8 bases from V and 5 from J; bases not matched to a gene: 7. Germline CDR1 reads MNHEY; CDR2 reads SVGAGI. The CDR3 runs 13 residues. CDR3 protein: CASLQGGGTEAFF. Here the CDR3 DNA reads TGTGCCAGCTTACAGGGGGGTGGGACTGAAGCTTTCTTT.

The chain joins TRBV9 to TRBJ1-1; 11 positions match TRBD1. The CDR3 runs to 15 residues. Losses at the gene ends were 3 bases for V and 6 bases for J; bases not matched to a gene: 7. Germline assignment: CDR1 SGDLS and CDR2 YYNGEE. CDR3 in amino acids: CASSAWTGGGSEAFF. In DNA form, the CDR3 reads TGTGCCAGCAGCGCTTGGACAGGGGGCGGGTCTGAAGCTTTCTTT.

The CDR3: CASSPWTGENTEAFF. The CDR3 DNA is TGTGCCAGCAGCCCTTGGACAGGGGAGAACACTGAAGCTTTCTTT. The chain carries TRBV3-1 (or the pseudogene TRBV3-2) and TRBJ1-1, with 9 bases aligning to TRBD1. Looked up from germline, CDR1 is LGHDT and CDR2 is YNNKEL (reference sequence). The CDR3 covers 15 residues. V trimming: 4 bases; J trimming: 1 base; junction bases outside the gene matches: 4.

The V gene is TRBV5-1, the J gene TRBJ1-1; a weak D match, TRBD1 (6 bases). V was pared by 0 bases and J by 8 bases, with 14 bases between. CDR3 size: 14 residues. Per the germline V gene, CDR1 is SGHRS and CDR2 is YFSETQ. The CDR3, as DNA: TGCGCCAGCAGCTTGGTTCCGGGAGGACAGGAAGCTTTCTTT. Translation gives CASSLVPGGQEAFF.

A single count supports this clone. The rearrangement links TRBV7-2 to TRBJ2-7; perhaps TRBD2 as D (5 bases). The CDR3 runs to 17 residues. V lost 0 bases and J 3 bases, leaving 18 bases between the germline ends. The germline gives CDR1 SGHTA, CDR2 FQGNSA. CDR3 coding DNA: TGTGCCAGCAGCTTAGCCCGCGGGTCGCGGTCCCTCTACGAGCAGTACTTC. Translated: CASSLARGSRSLYEQYF.

This chain uses TRBV19 with TRBJ2-7, with D perhaps TRBD2 (6 bases). Germline V lookup: CDR1 LNHDA, CDR2 SQIVND (reference sequence). This CDR3 comprises 15 residues. The V and J ends lost 2 bases and 1 base respectively, with 12 bases between them. The CDR3 here is CASSILAGSSYEQYF. As DNA, the CDR3 is TGTGCCAGTAGTATACTAGCCGGGAGTTCCTACGAGCAGTACTTC.

The chain has TRBV7-8 and TRBJ2-1, with D perhaps matching TRBD1 (5 bases). This CDR3 comprises 15 residues. Trimming cost V 3 bases and J 2 bases, with 11 bases left between them. Germline assignment: CDR1 SGHVS and CDR2 FQNEAQ. In DNA form, the CDR3 reads TGTGCCAGCAGCTTCAGACCACAGGCCTACAATGAGCAGTTCTTC. The encoded protein is CASSFRPQAYNEQFF.

This clone turned up a few times. The rearrangement joins TRBV19 to TRBJ1-5; D call uncertain. Per the germline V gene, CDR1 is LNHDA and CDR2 is SQIVND (reference sequence). The CDR3 runs to 15 residues. Trimming left V 5 bases short and J 3 bases short, with 14 bases between. The DNA for the CDR3 is TGTGCCAGTAGTTCTGGAGCGGTAGACAATCAGCCCCAGCATTTT. Protein sequence: CASSSGAVDNQPQHF.

V usage is TRBV6-6 and J usage is TRBJ1-2; possibly TRBD1 for D (6 bases). The germline V and J ends were trimmed by 3 bases and 4 bases, with 12 bases remaining between them. The CDR3 is 14 residues long. CDR1 and CDR2 (germline): MNHNY, SVGAGI (reference sequence). The CDR3 bases are TGTGCCAGCAGTTATTTAGGACAGTCCTATGGCTACACCTTC. It encodes CASSYLGQSYGYTF.

This chain joins TRBV12-3 or TRBV12-4 and TRBJ1-2, with D tentatively TRBD1 (6 bases). The CDR3 sequence is 13 residues long. V was shortened by 10 bases and J by 6 bases, with 18 bases between the two germline ends. CDR3 DNA sequence: TGTGCCACCAGGACAGAAACTCGGAATGGCTACACCTTC. Translation gives CATRTETRNGYTF.

This clone was detected only a few times. The chain combines TRBV5-4 with TRBJ2-5; 7 bases fit TRBD2. The length of the CDR3 is 14 residues. Trimming took 4 bases from V and 5 from J; bases not matched to a gene: 8. The germline CDR1 and CDR2 sequences are SGHNT and YYREEE (reference sequence). CDR3 DNA: TGTGCCAGCAGCACCGGACTGCGGGGGGAGACCCAGTACTTC. Its protein is CASSTGLRGETQYF. Full variable domain (rest looked up from reference TRBV5-4 and TRBJ2-5): ETGVTQSPTHLIKTRGQQVTLRCSSQSGHNTVSWYQQALGQGPQFIFQYYREEENGRGNFPPRFSGLQFPNYSSELNVNALELDDSALYLCASSTGLRGETQYFGPGTRLLVL.